Listed below are T cell receptor beta chains from one sample, sequenced in a study of cytomegalovirus exposure and HLA in healthy donors. Assay used: immunoSEQ multiplex PCR; TCRdb lists only in-frame clones, some missing. The table lists tens of thousands of clones, around 73% of them singletons, with approximately 3.3% in the top ten. Source material: PBMCs. The receptors derive from a woman aged 35 to 49 in good health and CMV-seronegative. CDR3s include the opening cysteine and the closing phenylalanine or tryptophan. Fields, in order: D gene, clone size, CDR3 length, J gene, V gene, CDR3 protein, CDR3 DNA. D genes are given only for firm matches. Where a row states a size, it is once, few, many or the class of an expanded clone; other rows omit it.

TRBD1 . 15 TRBJ1-5 TRBV7-6 CASSPGTGAGQPQHF TGTGCCAGCAGTCCCGGGACAGGGGCTGGGCAGCCCCAGCATTTT
TRBD2 . 17 TRBJ2-3 TRBV7-9 CASSIARLAGSTDTQYF TGTGCCAGCAGCATAGCCCGACTAGCGGGTAGCACAGATACGCAGTATTTT
TRBD2 . 15 TRBJ2-7 TRBV11-1 CASSLAGGPPYEQYF TGTGCCAGCAGCCTAGCGGGAGGGCCCCCCTACGAGCAGTACTTC
TRBD2 . 13 TRBJ2-7 TRBV11-2 CASSLASSGEQYF TGTGCCAGCAGCTTAGCGTCTAGCGGCGAGCAGTACTTC
. . 14 TRBJ2-1 TRBV5-5 CASSLVDSRNEQFF TGTGCCAGCAGCTTGGTGGACTCCCGCAATGAGCAGTTCTTC
TRBD1 . 14 TRBJ2-5 TRBV5-1 CASSLDRGYATQYF TGCGCCAGCAGCTTGGACAGGGGATACGCGACCCAGTACTTC
TRBD1 . 15 TRBJ1-2 TRBV5-6 CASSLVGRGNYGYTF TGTGCCAGCAGCTTGGTCGGCAGGGGGAACTATGGCTACACCTTC
. . 15 TRBJ2-7 TRBV7-2 CASSSDWTLQYEQYF TGTGCCAGCAGCTCGGACTGGACCCTTCAATACGAGCAGTACTTC
. . 15 TRBJ2-7 TRBV5-1 CASSLAGGPTYEQYF TGCGCCAGCAGCTTGGCGGGCGGGCCAACCTACGAGCAGTACTTC
. few 15 TRBJ2-1 TRBV21-1 CASSKVAGDYNEQFF TGTGCCAGCAGCAAAGTAGCGGGAGACTACAATGAGCAGTTCTTC
. . 15 TRBJ2-3 TRBV9 CASSVAPSGTDTQYF TGTGCCAGCAGCGTAGCCCCTAGTGGGACAGATACGCAGTATTTT
. . 14 TRBJ1-6 TRBV7-6 CASRLGGLGSPLHF TGTGCCAGCAGGTTAGGGGGGCTCGGATCACCCCTCCACTTT
. . 10 TRBJ1-2 TRBV29-1 CSGWGEGYTF TGCAGCGGATGGGGGGAAGGCTACACCTTC
. . 16 TRBJ2-3 TRBV14 CASSQLLSTSTDTQYF TGTGCCAGCAGCCAACTCTTATCGACTAGCACAGATACGCAGTATTTT
TRBD1 medium-sized 14 TRBJ1-1 TRBV7-9 CARNRGTWDTEAFF TGTGCCCGAAACAGGGGAACGTGGGACACTGAAGCTTTCTTT
TRBD2 . 17 TRBJ2-5 TRBV25-1 CASSEYPFGLAGETQYF TGTGCCAGCAGTGAATACCCCTTTGGACTAGCGGGAGAGACCCAGTACTTC
. . 15 TRBJ1-5 TRBV7-2 CASSPALAGAQPQHF TGTGCCAGCAGCCCGGCCTTGGCAGGGGCCCAGCCCCAGCATTTT